Below, one TCR beta chain is given with its context. Germline trimming cut 7 bases from V and 7 bases from J; bases unmatched to any gene: 15. The CDR3 is 16 residues long. Germline values: CDR1 MNHEY, CDR2 SMNVEV (reference sequence). The sample is drawn from a study of blood T cell repertoires in COVID-19. Measured with immunoSEQ multiplex PCR; TCRdb has only the in-frame clones, and not every one. In the table there are approximately 77,000 clones, 65% to 90% of which are singletons. The J gene is TRBJ2-1, the V gene TRBV27; 8 nucleotides match TRBD2. This receptor was taken from a man aged 50 to 60 with COVID-19, enrolled during active disease. Material for sequencing was peripheral blood. The CDR3 coding sequence is TGTGCCAGCACTCTGGCAGCCGGGACTAGTATGAATGAGCAGTTCTTC. Its protein is CASTLAAGTSMNEQFF.